The 29 T cell receptor beta chains below come from one sample, sequenced in a study of shared clonotypes between healthy human individuals. Libraries were prepared by immunoSEQ multiplex PCR; TCRdb keeps only in-frame clonotypes and omits some of them. Of about 2.4 million clones listed, roughly 93% were seen once; the top ten hold 0.36%. The sample was naive CD4+ T cells from PBMCs. Subset specified: CD45RA+ positively selected. These receptors were taken from a young man in good health. Some clones in this sample may be carry-over from other donors' samples.

The rearrangement uses TRBV7-9 and TRBJ2-3; the D gene could be TRBD1 or TRBD2 (6 bases each). CDR1 and CDR2 (germline): SEHNR, FQNEAQ (reference sequence). The CDR3 spans 17 residues. V was shortened by 5 bases and J by 3 bases, with 21 bases between the two germline ends. The CDR3 reads CASSPRRIGGGTDTQYF. The CDR3 coding sequence is TGTGCCAGCAGCCCGAGGCGGATAGGAGGGGGGACAGATACGCAGTATTTT.

V is TRBV4-2 and J is TRBJ2-7; 11 nucleotides match TRBD1. V was pared by 4 bases and J by 5 bases, with 7 bases of the junction left unmatched. Germline V gives CDR1 LGHNA, CDR2 YNFKEQ. The CDR3 covers 15 residues. The CDR3 sequence: CASSPRDRGDHEQYF. The CDR3 DNA is TGTGCCAGCAGCCCCCGGGACAGGGGGGATCACGAGCAGTACTTC.

The genes are TRBV28 and TRBJ1-4, with D tentatively TRBD1 (6 bases). Germline assignment: CDR1 MDHEN and CDR2 SYDVKM. V was cut by 7 bases and J by 4 bases, with 10 bases left in between. The CDR3 has 13 residues. The CDR3 sequence: CASITGSNEKLFF. The CDR3 DNA reads TGTGCCAGCATCACAGGGAGTAATGAAAAACTGTTTTTT. Full variable domain (rest looked up from reference TRBV28 and TRBJ1-4): DVKVTQSSRYLVKRTGEKVFLECVQDMDHENMFWYRQDPGLGLRLIYFSYDVKMKEKGDIPEGYSVSREKKERFSLILESASTNQTSMYLCASITGSNEKLFFGSGTQLSVL.

V is TRBV6-5 and J is TRBJ2-1, with 10 nucleotides matching TRBD2. Per germline, CDR1 MNHEY and CDR2 SVGAGI. This CDR3 is built from 14 residues. Trimming cost V 5 bases and J 7 bases; bases outside gene matches: 5. The CDR3 sequence is CASSRAGGVNEQFF. For the CDR3, the DNA is TGTGCCAGCAGTCGAGCGGGAGGGGTGAATGAGCAGTTCTTC.

This chain joins TRBV28 and TRBJ2-3, with a weak D call TRBD2 (6 bases). The V end was cut by 4 bases, the J end by 1 base, with 12 bases between. The CDR3 totals 15 residues. The germline V gene encodes CDR1 MDHEN and CDR2 SYDVKM. The CDR3 nucleotides are TGTGCCAGCAGTTATGCTAGCGTAGGCACAGATACGCAGTATTTT. This translates into CASSYASVGTDTQYF.

This sequence joins TRBV7-9 and TRBJ2-3; D tentatively fits TRBD1 or TRBD2 (5 bases each). Germline CDR1 and CDR2: SEHNR and FQNEAQ (reference sequence). V was trimmed by 3 bases and J by 2 bases, leaving 12 bases between them. The CDR3 extends over 15 amino acids. The CDR3: CASSFPGTPTDTQYF. The CDR3 DNA sequence: TGTGCCAGCAGCTTCCCCGGGACCCCCACAGATACGCAGTATTTT.

The CDR3 region is CASSQGWEQSYNEQFF. In nucleotides, the CDR3 is TGCGCCAGCAGCCAAGGGTGGGAACAGTCCTACAATGAGCAGTTCTTC. The J gene is TRBJ2-1, the V gene TRBV4-1; no clear D gene. The CDR3 is 16 amino acids. CDR1 and CDR2 from the germline V gene are MGHRA and YSYEKL. V dropped 1 base and J dropped 1 base, with 11 bases sitting between them.

This chain joins TRBV5-1 and TRBJ2-2, with 11 bases that match TRBD1. The germline V gene has CDR1 SGHRS and CDR2 YFSETQ. The V gene end was trimmed by 3 bases and the J gene end by 7 bases; junction bases not matched to a gene: 5. The CDR3 runs to 15 residues. The CDR3 DNA follows: TGCGCCAGCAGCTACCGCGGGACAGGGGGCGGGGAGCTGTTTTTT. Translation: CASSYRGTGGGELFF. Full variable domain (remainder filled in from reference TRBV5-1 and TRBJ2-2): KAGVTQTPRYLIKTRGQQVTLSCSPISGHRSVSWYQQTPGQGLQFLFEYFSETQRNKGNFPGRFSGRQFSNSRSEMNVSTLELGDSALYLCASSYRGTGGGELFFGEGSRLTVL.

This CDR3 reads CASSPTSGEAYNEQFF. The CDR3 bases are TGTGCCAGCTCACCCACATCAGGTGAGGCCTACAATGAGCAGTTCTTC. The chain combines TRBV18 with TRBJ2-1; no firm D call. V was cut by 3 bases and J by 2 bases, with 14 bases left in between. Germline CDR1 is KGHSH and CDR2 is LQKENI. The CDR3 has 16 residues.

The V call is TRBV9, the J call TRBJ2-3; maybe TRBD2 (5 bases). The germline gives CDR1 SGDLS, CDR2 YYNGEE. This CDR3 region has 14 residues. Trimming cost V 1 base and J 3 bases, with 9 bases left between them. CDR3 DNA sequence: TGTGCCAGCAGCGTATTTCCGGGAACAGATACGCAGTATTTT. This translates into CASSVFPGTDTQYF.

The rearrangement links TRBV5-8 to TRBJ1-5; TRBD1 aligns across 7 bases. Per the germline V gene, CDR1 is SGHTS and CDR2 is YDEGEE. This CDR3 is 16 amino acids long. Trimming took 1 base from V and 5 from J; bases not matched to a gene: 9. CDR3 amino acids: CASSLRTGLSYQPQHF. The CDR3 region has the DNA TGTGCCAGCAGCTTGCGGACAGGACTATCGTATCAGCCCCAGCATTTT.

The V gene is TRBV15, the J gene TRBJ2-7, with 11 bases fitting TRBD2. V was pared by 2 bases and J by 1 base, with 4 bases of the junction left unmatched. The V gene's germline CDR1 is LNHNV and CDR2 YYDKDF (reference sequence). The length of the CDR3 is 16 residues. The CDR3, as DNA: TGTGCCACCAGCAGACGGACTAGCGGGTTTTCCTACGAGCAGTACTTC. It is translated as CATSRRTSGFSYEQYF.

The chain recombines TRBV6-5 with TRBJ2-3, with 8 bases aligning to TRBD1. This CDR3 comprises 14 residues. Per germline, CDR1 MNHEY and CDR2 SVGAGI. J gave up 0 bases and V 5 bases, and 1 base lay outside the gene matches. CDR3 sequence reads: CASSGTGSTDTQYF. CDR3 coding DNA: TGTGCCAGCAGTGGGACAGGAAGCACAGATACGCAGTATTTT.

This chain uses TRBV7-2 with TRBJ2-7, with D perhaps TRBD2 (5 bases). The CDR3 runs to 12 residues. The germline V gene encodes CDR1 SGHTA and CDR2 FQGNSA. With 7 bases removed from V and 9 bases from J, the gap between germline ends came to 16 bases. The CDR3 nucleotides read TGTGCCAGCACTCAAAGAGTAGAGGGGCAGTACTTC. Its protein is CASTQRVEGQYF.

The CDR3 spells CASSPRALGRGSNQPQHF. DNA of the CDR3: TGTGCCAGCAGCCCCCGGGCCCTAGGCAGGGGAAGCAATCAGCCCCAGCATTTT. The chain has TRBV28 and TRBJ1-5; D is possibly TRBD1 (6 bases). Germline-derived CDR1 and CDR2 are MDHEN and SYDVKM. Trimming removed 6 bases from V and 1 base from J, with 22 bases in between. The CDR3 has 18 amino acids.

This clone was recorded only once. Other nucleotide sequences in the sample specify the same CDR3. The chain joins TRBV2 to TRBJ2-1; D remains unclear. Germline V gene data show CDR1 as SNHLY and CDR2 as FYNNEI. The CDR3 contains 13 residues. Between the trimmed V and J ends, which lost 6 bases and 1 base, there was a span of 7 bases. The chain's CDR3 is CASSGDSYNEQFF. The CDR3 region has the DNA TGTGCCAGCAGCGGCGATTCCTACAATGAGCAGTTCTTC.

The chain joins TRBV20-1 to TRBJ1-5; no clear D gene. The ends were cut back, 6 bases at V and 4 bases at J, with 7 bases in the middle. The CDR3 totals 11 residues. In germline, CDR1 is DFQATT, CDR2 SNEGSKA (reference sequence). The CDR3 DNA reads as TGCAGTGCGACCCTTAATCAGCCCCAGCATTTT. Amino acids: CSATLNQPQHF.

This rearrangement joins TRBV7-2 to TRBJ1-2; 7 nucleotides line up with TRBD1. CDR3 length equals 14 residues. Trimming removed 3 bases from V and 8 bases from J; junction bases left unmatched: 9. Germline CDR1 and CDR2: SGHTA and FQGNSA. CDR3: CASSLRGLGRGYTF. CDR3 nucleotide sequence: TGTGCCAGCAGCTTGAGGGGGCTGGGTAGAGGCTACACCTTC.

This clone was observed once. This CDR3 is also generated by other DNA sequences in the sample. The chain has TRBV27 and TRBJ2-7; TRBD2 matches at 11 bases. Germline V lookup: CDR1 MNHEY, CDR2 SMNVEV (reference sequence). This CDR3 spans 15 amino acids. Losses at the gene ends were 3 bases for V and 2 bases for J; bases not matched to a gene: 3. The CDR3 sequence is CASSFGTSGTYEQYF. The CDR3 bases are TGTGCCAGCAGTTTTGGGACTAGCGGAACCTACGAGCAGTACTTC.

V and J are TRBV6-6 and TRBJ1-5, with D perhaps matching TRBD1 (6 bases). Deletions cut 5 bases from V and 1 base from J, with 12 bases between. The CDR3 extends over 15 amino acids. Germline V gene lookup returns CDR1 MNHNY and CDR2 SVGAGI (reference sequence). The CDR3 bases are TGTGCCAGCAGTCCCGGGACAATGAGCAATCAGCCCCAGCATTTT. Translating it yields CASSPGTMSNQPQHF.

The J gene is TRBJ1-5, the V gene TRBV6-6, with D perhaps TRBD1 (5 bases). The ends were cut back, 2 bases at V and 7 bases at J, with 15 bases in the middle. From germline, CDR1 is MNHNY and CDR2 SVGAGI (reference sequence). The CDR3 contains 15 residues. DNA of the CDR3: TGTGCCAGCAGTTACGGGACCGGGGTGGGGCAGCCCCAGCATTTT. This sequence encodes CASSYGTGVGQPQHF.

This clone was recorded only once. This rearrangement joins TRBV5-4 to TRBJ2-5; perhaps TRBD2 as D (6 bases). The CDR3 is 14 amino acids. Germline V lookup: CDR1 SGHNT, CDR2 YYREEE (reference sequence). The V end was cut by 2 bases, the J end by 9 bases, with 17 bases between. The DNA of the CDR3 is TGTGCCAGCAGCTTTCCAGGAGCGGGTAAGGCCCAGTACTTC. Translation gives CASSFPGAGKAQYF.

The chain links TRBV7-3 to TRBJ2-3; possibly TRBD1 for D (5 bases). The germline gives CDR1 SGHTA, CDR2 FQGTGA. CDR3 length: 14 amino acids. Trimming took off 7 bases at V and 2 bases at J, with 13 bases between the two ends. CDR3 sequence: CASIPGAPTDTQYF. In nucleotides, the CDR3 is TGTGCCAGCATCCCTGGGGCCCCCACAGATACGCAGTATTTT.

The V call is TRBV5-6, the J call TRBJ2-3, with TRBD1 identical over 9 bases. V dropped 7 bases and J dropped 1; count of bases not matched to a gene: 4. CDR1 SGHDT and CDR2 YYEEEE come from the germline V gene. The CDR3 consists of 14 residues. This CDR3 reads CASADRGGTDTQYF. CDR3 nucleotides: TGTGCCAGCGCGGACAGGGGTGGCACAGATACGCAGTATTTT. The variable domain in full, with the rest retrieved from reference TRBV5-6 and TRBJ2-3, is DAGVTQSPTHLIKTRGQQVTLRCSPKSGHDTVSWYQQALGQGPQFIFQYYEEEERQRGNFPDRFSGHQFPNYSSELNVNALLLGDSALYLCASADRGGTDTQYFGPGTRLTVL.

The J gene is TRBJ1-2, the V gene TRBV6-5; 8 nucleotides line up with TRBD1. This CDR3 is built from 14 residues. Germline-derived CDR1 and CDR2 are MNHEY and SVGAGI. J gave up 2 bases and V 10 bases, and 9 bases lay outside the gene matches. This CDR3 reads CATHYTGGNYGYTF. The CDR3 nucleotides read TGTGCCACCCACTACACAGGGGGAAACTATGGCTACACCTTC.

The gene calls are TRBV5-1 and TRBJ2-1; 11 bases map to TRBD2. CDR1 is SGHRS, CDR2 YFSETQ, per germline. CDR3 length equals 18 residues. The ends lost 4 bases at V and 3 bases at J; junction bases unmatched: 12. In DNA, the CDR3 is TGCGCCAGCAGCCTAAAATCTAGCGGGAGGTCGGGCTACAATGAGCAGTTCTTC. It is translated as CASSLKSSGRSGYNEQFF. The complete variable domain, with remaining parts taken from reference TRBV5-1 and TRBJ2-1, reads KAGVTQTPRYLIKTRGQQVTLSCSPISGHRSVSWYQQTPGQGLQFLFEYFSETQRNKGNFPGRFSGRQFSNSRSEMNVSTLELGDSALYLCASSLKSSGRSGYNEQFFGPGTRLTVL.

V is TRBV9 and J is TRBJ2-3; 7 nucleotides agree with TRBD1. After removal of 4 bases from V and 1 base from J, the junction contained 3 bases not matched to a gene. The V gene's germline CDR1 is SGDLS and CDR2 YYNGEE. The length of the CDR3 is 14 residues. CDR3 amino acids: CASSKGGRTDTQYF. For the CDR3, the DNA is TGTGCCAGCAGCAAAGGGGGCCGCACAGATACGCAGTATTTT.

The chain carries TRBV28 and TRBJ2-3; 13 bases agree with TRBD2. Trimming removed 5 bases from V and 0 bases from J; junction bases left unmatched: 11. CDR1 is MDHEN and CDR2 is SYDVKM in the germline V gene. The CDR3 covers 19 residues. The CDR3 loop reads CASSPARLAGGLSTDTQYF. In DNA, the CDR3 is TGTGCCAGCAGTCCCGCCCGACTAGCGGGAGGCCTTAGCACAGATACGCAGTATTTT.

V usage is TRBV11-3 and J usage is TRBJ2-3, with a possible D match to TRBD1 (6 bases). Germline V gives CDR1 SGHNT, CDR2 YENEEA. This CDR3 spans 14 amino acids. Trimming removed 2 bases at V and 2 bases at J, with 8 bases between. As DNA, the CDR3 is TGTGCCAGCAGCTTATGGGACACCACAGATACGCAGTATTTT. As protein: CASSLWDTTDTQYF.